The entry that follows covers one T cell receptor beta chain sequence. What it binds is unknown. A junction end diverges from the germline sequence, so it may reflect a read error. CD45RO-negative CD8 cells positively selected for CCR7 made up the naive population, which excluded terminally differentiated effector memory CD45RA+ cells. There were only Caucasian adults among the donors, and all lived in Nashville, Tennessee. The source of the sample is a study of shared clonotypes between healthy human individuals. Study-wide results and limits: Non-shared clonotypes were found to have lower generation probabilities than the clonotypes that were shared by all four of the sorted-subset donors.

When replicate PCRs were run on sorted subsets, they used about 220 ng DNA, about 30,000 T cell genomes. Profiling relied on immunoSEQ multiplex PCR, and the TCRdb table lists in-frame clones only, not all of them. The table lists around 2.1 million clones, about 93% of them singletons. Germline V gene sequence: CDR1 LNHNV, CDR2 YYDKDF (reference sequence). The CDR3 sequence is 16 residues long. The source is a man younger than 35 in good health. Some clones in this sample may be carry-over from other donors' samples. Sequenced sample: naive CD8+ T cells from PBMCs. The V and J genes are TRBV15 and TRBJ2-1, with no clear D. CDR3 DNA: TGTGCCACGAGCAGCCCCGAAACCCACTCCTACAATGAGCAGTTCTTC. Its protein is CATSSPETHSYNEQFF.